This T cell receptor beta chain is from a study of blood T cell repertoires in COVID-19 (dated by TCRdb to about 2020). With respect to the entire study: Samples covering the acute and convalescent phases of COVID-19 were provided by collaborators in the United States, Italy and Spain. The prospective study material was composed of cDNA or gDNA derived from T cells, B-cell-depleted T cells, or PBMCs. The dataset comprised deeply sampled blood TCRbeta repertoires from subjects exposed to, actively infected with, or recovered from COVID-19. The repertoires were released in a freely available public database meant as a resource for research on the immune response to SARS-CoV-2. The samples were drawn from the first 160 participants of the ongoing ImmuneRACE study and from 1,200 or so subjects provided by 6 global collaborators. Nearly every sample came with metadata listing a de-identified subject ID, COVID-19 status, age in years and sex. HLA class I and class II types, where available, came from metadata supplied by the sample provider rather than from assay-based typing.

As to this clone: Its antigen has not been determined. The input lacks base qualities; no much larger clone sits a single base away.

Participants in the prospective study were enrolled through a virtual design, were aged roughly 18 to 100 years, and lived in roughly 24 United States geographic areas. In the prospective study, cohorts were assigned on the basis of participant-reported clinical history obtained from a screening survey and a study questionnaire. For ImmuneRACE Cohort 3, a participant was defined as recovered based on two consecutive negative NP/OP PCR tests, clearance by a healthcare professional, or resolution of symptoms. Each participant in the prospective study had whole blood, serum and a nasopharyngeal or oropharyngeal swab collected by mobile phlebotomists. Participants in the prospective study had the option to provide additional blood draws and questionnaires over an approximately 2-month period. Prospective study blood samples were shipped either frozen or at room temperature before DNA extraction. TCRbeta CDR3 regions were amplified from genomic DNA by means of the immunoSEQ Assay, a bias-controlled multiplex PCR. From the authors' description of their analysis: Within the assay, amplification of reference gene primers was used to estimate how many nucleated cells each sample contained. To quantify the absolute abundance of each unique TCRbeta CDR3 rearrangement, sequence reads were collapsed and filtered. For each sample, productive Simpson clonality was calculated as the square root of Simpson's diversity index over productive rearrangements. The clones in this table, taken by TCRdb from immuneACCESS, are in-frame only. Not every clone is retained; where verified, under half of the shortfall comes from an unresolved V gene, and the cause of the rest is unknown. The DNA was the basis for D and trimming; V, J and clone size are from that table. This sample holds 250,000 or so clones; 70% to 90% were observed only once. The ten largest clones add up to 1.5% to 2% of the sample.

The CDR3 goes from the cysteine to the phenylalanine over 11 residues. The CDR3 DNA has 33 bases and is translated from base 1. The germline V gene provides CDR1 ENHRY and CDR2 SYGVKD. V is pared back by 4 bases and J by 6 bases, with 6 bases lying between the germline termini. Study-wide findings and limitations: How much clinical and demographic metadata was included differed by source and by participant, and the metadata was provided uncurated.

The rearrangement joined TRBV10-3 to TRBJ1-1, with the D gene too uncertain to name. The clonotype originates from a woman in her forties or fifties who had recovered from COVID-19. Sequenced input: PBMCs or T cells enriched from blood (not recorded which). The CDR3 has the sequence CAISAESEAFF. The bases read TGTGCCATCAGTGCCGAGTCTGAAGCTTTCTTT.